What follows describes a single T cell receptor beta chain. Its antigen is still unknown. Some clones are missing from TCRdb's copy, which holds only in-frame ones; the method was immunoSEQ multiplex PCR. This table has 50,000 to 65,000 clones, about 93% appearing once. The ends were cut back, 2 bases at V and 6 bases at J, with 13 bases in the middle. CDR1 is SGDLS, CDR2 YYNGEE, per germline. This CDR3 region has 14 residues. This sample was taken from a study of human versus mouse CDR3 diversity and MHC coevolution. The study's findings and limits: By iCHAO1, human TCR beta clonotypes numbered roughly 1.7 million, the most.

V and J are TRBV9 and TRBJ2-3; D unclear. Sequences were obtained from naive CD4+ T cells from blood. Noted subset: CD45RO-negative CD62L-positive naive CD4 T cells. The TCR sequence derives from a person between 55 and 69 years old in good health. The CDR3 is CASSVYLGHDTQYF. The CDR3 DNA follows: TGTGCCAGCAGCGTCTACCTAGGCCATGATACGCAGTATTTT. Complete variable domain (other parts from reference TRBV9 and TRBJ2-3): DSGVTQTPKHLITATGQRVTLRCSPRSGDLSVYWYQQSLDQGLQFLIQYYNGEERAKGNILERFSAQQFPDLHSELNLSSLELGDSALYFCASSVYLGHDTQYFGPGTRLTVL.